The clone carrying this T cell receptor beta chain was detected a few times. Its antigen is not identified. Its ends do not fully match the called genes, so a read error is possible. Germline loops: CDR1 SGHTA, CDR2 FQGNSA. The CDR3 runs to 12 residues. This specimen belongs to a study of metastatic and nonmetastatic thyroid tumors. Study context: Repertoire comparison spanned blood and tumor or nodule tissue of malignant and benign thyroid patients. General study results and limits: Reportedly, malignant thyroid tumors had significantly higher TCR beta diversity than benign nodules, in blood and tumor.

No patient had received any treatment before thyroid surgery. Authors' processing steps: Built for papillary thyroid cancer, a distant-metastasis classifier drew on CDR3 differences across clinicopathological groups. TCRdb re-called the PCR reads via MiXCR. TCRdb's processing, not the study's, gives the V and J calls here. The sample consists of approximately 30,000 clones, around 7.4% of them appearing once. This sequence originates from a female donor with papillary thyroid cancer or a benign thyroid nodule (not recorded which). Some clones in this sample may be carry-over from other donors' samples. What was sequenced was blood. The rearrangement uses TRBV7-2 and TRBJ1-1, with 11 bases aligning to TRBD1. The CDR3 DNA follows: TGTGCCGGCAGCCCGGGACAGGGGGGAGCTTTCTTT. The encoded protein is CAGSPGQGGAFF.